These 27 T cell receptor beta chains were sequenced from one sample in a study of TIL therapy for anti-PD-1-resistant metastatic lung cancer. The time point here: pre-treatment sample, taken before nivolumab and TIL therapy. The immunoSEQ assay was v3. Here immunoSEQ multiplex PCR was the method, and the copy in TCRdb shows in-frame clones only, minus some. The sample records about 21,000 clones, under 80% being singletons. Sequencing used blood, obtained at baseline. The source is a person aged 25 to 85 with non-small cell lung cancer.

This clone was observed a handful of times. The rearrangement uses TRBV5-6 and TRBJ2-7; D may be TRBD1 (6 bases). Trimming took off 3 bases at V and 5 bases at J, with 9 bases between the two ends. The germline CDR1 and CDR2 sequences are SGHDT and YYEEEE. This CDR3 spans 12 amino acids. CDR3 sequence: CASSSYRDEQYF. In nucleotides, the CDR3 is TGTGCCAGCAGCTCCTACAGGGACGAGCAGTACTTC.

The chain couples TRBV6-5 to TRBJ2-7; D possibly corresponds to TRBD1 (6 bases). This CDR3 spans 14 amino acids. V shed 5 bases and J shed 2 bases, with 13 bases lying between them. Germline V CDR1 and CDR2: MNHEY, SVGAGI. CDR3 amino acids: CASSLQGAPYEQYF. CDR3 sequence (DNA): TGTGCCAGCAGTCTACAGGGTGCCCCCTACGAGCAGTACTTC.

The chain uses TRBV28 and TRBJ2-7; no firm D call. Germline values: CDR1 MDHEN, CDR2 SYDVKM. The V end was cut by 8 bases, the J end by 4 bases, with 15 bases between. This CDR3 is built from 13 residues. The CDR3 DNA reads as TGTGCCAGCCTCCCGCCCGCCGGGTACGAGCAGTACTTC. Encoded protein: CASLPPAGYEQYF.

This chain connects TRBV19 to TRBJ1-1; D is uncertain. Germline V gives CDR1 LNHDA, CDR2 SQIVND (reference sequence). Deletions cut 2 bases from V and 5 bases from J, with 9 bases between. This CDR3 spans 13 amino acids. The CDR3 sequence is CASSILFSTEAFF. In DNA, the CDR3 is TGTGCCAGTAGTATACTTTTCTCTACTGAAGCTTTCTTT.

CDR3 nucleotides: TGTGCCAGCAGTTGGGTCAGTGAACAAGAGACCCAGTACTTC. Translated: CASSWVSEQETQYF. The chain employs TRBV28 and TRBJ2-5; D unclear. Trimming took off 4 bases at V and 2 bases at J, with 11 bases between the two ends. The CDR3 is made up of 14 amino acids. Germline CDR1 is MDHEN and CDR2 is SYDVKM.

The chain is built from TRBV27 and TRBJ1-2, with 10 bases identical to TRBD1. The germline V gene has CDR1 MNHEY and CDR2 SMNVEV (reference sequence). After removal of 6 bases from V and 0 bases from J, the junction contained 7 bases not matched to a gene. This CDR3 has 16 residues. The CDR3 nucleotides read TGTGCCAGCAGCCCGGGACAGGGGTACTCTAACTATGGCTACACCTTC. It is translated as CASSPGQGYSNYGYTF.

This chain links TRBV18 with TRBJ1-5; D is unclear. There are 16 residues in the CDR3. Trimming took 2 bases from V and 0 from J, leaving 11 bases between them. The germline CDR1 and CDR2 sequences are KGHSH and LQKENI. The CDR3 DNA sequence: TGTGCCAGCTCACCAGGGTTCGGGGATAGCAATCAGCCCCAGCATTTT. Encoded protein: CASSPGFGDSNQPQHF.

V gene TRBV7-2 combines with J gene TRBJ1-3; D is perhaps TRBD1 (6 bases). Per germline, CDR1 SGHTA and CDR2 FQGNSA. This CDR3 comprises 15 residues. Trimming pared 1 base from V and 2 bases from J, leaving 9 bases between. CDR3 sequence (DNA): TGTGCCAGCAGCTTAGACAGGGCGGCTGGAAACACCATATATTTT. This translates into CASSLDRAAGNTIYF.

This chain links TRBV6-1 with TRBJ1-5, with D uncertain. The germline V gene has CDR1 MNHNS and CDR2 SASEGT. Trimming left V 1 base short and J 7 bases short, with 8 bases between. This CDR3 is built from 13 residues. CDR3 residues: CASSEGKGQPQHF. The DNA for the CDR3 is TGTGCCAGCAGTGAAGGGAAAGGGCAGCCCCAGCATTTT.

The chain joins TRBV29-1 to TRBJ1-5; maybe TRBD1 (5 bases). The CDR3 length is 13 residues. The germline CDR1 and CDR2 sequences are SQVTM and ANQGSEA. V lost 5 bases, J lost 4 bases, and 12 bases lay in between. The CDR3 region is CSVLSGGNQPQHF. As DNA, the CDR3 is TGCAGCGTTCTTTCGGGGGGAAATCAGCCCCAGCATTTT.

The genes are TRBV11-2 and TRBJ2-2, with no clear D. V lost 5 bases and J 2 bases, leaving 6 bases between the germline ends. The CDR3 is 13 residues long. Germline-derived CDR1 and CDR2 are SGHAT and FQNNGV. CDR3: CASSPSNTGELFF. CDR3 in DNA: TGTGCCAGCAGCCCCTCTAACACCGGGGAGCTGTTTTTT.

The V and J genes are TRBV7-9 and TRBJ2-6, with D unresolved. This CDR3 region has 16 residues. Germline values: CDR1 SEHNR, CDR2 FQNEAQ (reference sequence). Trimming stripped 0 bases from V and 0 bases from J, with 6 bases between. The CDR3 nucleotides are TGTGCCAGCAGCTTAGCAGTCGGCTCTGGGGCCAACGTCCTGACTTTC. Protein sequence: CASSLAVGSGANVLTF.

This clone has a single count. CDR3 loop: CASSATGTRCYF. CDR3 DNA: TGTGCCAGCAGTGCAACCGGGACTAGATGTTACTTC. The chain recombines TRBV2 with TRBJ2-7; 8 bases fit TRBD2. The ends lost 4 bases at V and 13 bases at J; junction bases unmatched: 9. Germline V gene sequence: CDR1 SNHLY, CDR2 FYNNEI. This CDR3 is 12 amino acids long.

V and J are TRBV10-3 and TRBJ2-4; 8 positions agree with TRBD1. CDR1 ENHRY and CDR2 SYGVKD come from the germline V gene. V trimming: 3 bases; J trimming: 2 bases; junction bases outside the gene matches: 9. The CDR3 totals 17 residues. CDR3 residues: CAISDQGAINSKNIQYF. The DNA of the CDR3 is TGTGCCATCAGTGATCAGGGGGCGATAAATTCCAAAAACATTCAGTACTTC.

The V and J genes are TRBV5-1 and TRBJ2-5; D remains unclear. From germline, CDR1 is SGHRS and CDR2 YFSETQ. With 0 bases removed from V and 5 bases from J, the gap between germline ends came to 11 bases. The CDR3 is made up of 14 amino acids. CDR3 coding DNA: TGCGCCAGCAGCTTGGAGCCAGCCAGGGAGACCCAGTACTTC. This codes for CASSLEPARETQYF.

This chain connects TRBV19 to TRBJ2-5; 8 nucleotides agree with TRBD1. V shed 4 bases, J shed 2 bases, and the junction held 6 bases outside the gene matches. From germline, CDR1 is LNHDA and CDR2 SQIVND (reference sequence). This CDR3 has 15 amino acids. The CDR3 loop reads CASSRGQDLQETQYF. The CDR3 DNA reads as TGTGCCAGTAGTAGGGGACAGGACCTACAAGAGACCCAGTACTTC.

This clone came up once. The rearrangement links TRBV10-3 to TRBJ1-3; no clear D. V dropped 3 bases and J dropped 0 bases, with 9 bases sitting between them. Germline lookup yields CDR1 ENHRY and CDR2 SYGVKD. CDR3 length equals 15 residues. CDR3 DNA: TGTGCCATCAGTGAAGGGCACAACTCTGGAAACACCATATATTTT. Translating it yields CAISEGHNSGNTIYF.

The chain recombines TRBV11-2 with TRBJ1-4; TRBD1 might be the D (5 bases). Trimming left V 0 bases short and J 7 bases short, with 15 bases between. CDR3 length: 16 amino acids. Germline V gene data show CDR1 as SGHAT and CDR2 as FQNNGV. The CDR3 spells CASSLEAGRRGEKLFF. In nucleotides, the CDR3 is TGTGCCAGCAGCTTAGAGGCAGGGAGGAGAGGTGAAAAACTGTTTTTT.

The rearrangement joins TRBV6-5 to TRBJ2-7; D is possibly TRBD2 (5 bases). The CDR3 sequence is 11 residues long. The germline gives CDR1 MNHEY, CDR2 SVGAGI. V lost 7 bases and J lost 2, with 6 bases in between. The CDR3 protein is CASTGTYEQYF. The CDR3 bases are TGTGCCAGCACGGGGACCTACGAGCAGTACTTC.

The rearrangement uses TRBV6-1 and TRBJ2-5, with 13 bases that match TRBD2. This CDR3 comprises 15 residues. Germline V CDR1 and CDR2: MNHNS, SASEGT. After removal of 7 bases from V and 2 bases from J, the junction contained 4 bases not matched to a gene. The CDR3 DNA follows: TGTGCCAGCACCCAACTAGCGGGGGGGCAAGAGACCCAGTACTTC. This translates into CASTQLAGGQETQYF.

The chain has TRBV6-5 and TRBJ2-7, with a possible D match to TRBD2 (6 bases). The CDR3 is 11 amino acids. Trimming removed 2 bases from V and 10 bases from J, with 9 bases in between. Germline V lookup: CDR1 MNHEY, CDR2 SVGAGI. The CDR3: CASSYQGLQYF. In nucleotides, the CDR3 is TGTGCCAGCAGTTACCAGGGACTCCAGTACTTC.

The V and J genes are TRBV7-2 and TRBJ1-2; 9 bases are a match to TRBD1. Germline V CDR1 and CDR2: SGHTA, FQGNSA. The length of the CDR3 is 14 residues. V trimming: 1 base; J trimming: 8 bases; junction bases outside the gene matches: 5. The CDR3 sequence: CASSLDRGRWGYTF. The CDR3 DNA reads as TGTGCCAGCAGCTTAGACAGGGGGCGCTGGGGCTACACCTTC.

V usage is TRBV5-1 and J usage is TRBJ1-3; D gene uncertain. Deletions cut 1 base from V and 0 bases from J, with 23 bases between. Germline lookup yields CDR1 SGHRS and CDR2 YFSETQ. The CDR3 is made up of 20 amino acids. The CDR3 DNA reads as TGCGCCAGCAGCTTGTGGACCGGGTCAAGAGGCTCCTTCTCTGGAAACACCATATATTTT. Protein: CASSLWTGSRGSFSGNTIYF.

The chain uses TRBV7-8 and TRBJ2-5; D remains ambiguous. V was cut by 5 bases and J by 5 bases, with 6 bases left in between. Germline V gives CDR1 SGHVS, CDR2 FQNEAQ. The CDR3 sequence is 11 residues long. The CDR3 protein is CASSPRETQYF. CDR3 nucleotides: TGTGCCAGCAGCCCACGGGAGACCCAGTACTTC.

The chain links TRBV5-1 to TRBJ2-1; perhaps TRBD2 as D (6 bases). Trimming removed 3 bases from V and 2 bases from J, with 18 bases in between. The CDR3 covers 17 residues. Germline lookup yields CDR1 SGHRS and CDR2 YFSETQ. CDR3 DNA: TGCGCCAGCAGCTACGGATCCGGGACTGGCGCCTACAATGAGCAGTTCTTC. It translates to CASSYGSGTGAYNEQFF.

This clone has only a few counts. The V and J genes are TRBV6-4 and TRBJ2-3; a weak D match, TRBD2 (5 bases). V lost 3 bases, J lost 1 base, and 5 bases lay in between. The CDR3 is 13 residues long. CDR1 and CDR2 (germline): MRHNA, SNTAGT. CDR3 residues: CASSERGTDTQYF. CDR3 bases: TGTGCCAGCAGTGAGCGGGGCACAGATACGCAGTATTTT.

The CDR3 nucleotides read TGTGCCAGCAGCTTACCCGGGACCCAGTACTTC. It codes for CASSLPGTQYF. The chain uses TRBV7-9 and TRBJ2-5; D remains unclear. The CDR3 contains 11 residues. Trimming cost V 2 bases and J 7 bases, with 5 bases left between them. Germline V gene data show CDR1 as SEHNR and CDR2 as FQNEAQ (reference sequence).